This paragraph reports one TCR beta chain. V shed 6 bases, J shed 1 base, and the junction held 9 bases outside the gene matches. CDR1 and CDR2 (germline): MDHEN, SYDVKM. The CDR3 contains 17 residues. The entry originates in a study of cytomegalovirus exposure and HLA in healthy donors. A roughly 120-subject validation cohort, separate from the roughly 700-subject first cohort, supplied the donors. Sequencing used immunoSEQ multiplex PCR; TCRdb keeps in-frame clones, though not all of them. This table holds about 130,000 clones, approximately 95% found once. The source is a man between 18 and 29 years old in good health and CMV-seronegative. This chain connects TRBV28 to TRBJ2-3, with 11 bases matching TRBD2. Source material: PBMCs. The CDR3 nucleotides are TGTGCCAGCAGGGTAGCGGGAGGGACCAGGGGCACAGATACGCAGTATTTT. Translating it yields CASRVAGGTRGTDTQYF.